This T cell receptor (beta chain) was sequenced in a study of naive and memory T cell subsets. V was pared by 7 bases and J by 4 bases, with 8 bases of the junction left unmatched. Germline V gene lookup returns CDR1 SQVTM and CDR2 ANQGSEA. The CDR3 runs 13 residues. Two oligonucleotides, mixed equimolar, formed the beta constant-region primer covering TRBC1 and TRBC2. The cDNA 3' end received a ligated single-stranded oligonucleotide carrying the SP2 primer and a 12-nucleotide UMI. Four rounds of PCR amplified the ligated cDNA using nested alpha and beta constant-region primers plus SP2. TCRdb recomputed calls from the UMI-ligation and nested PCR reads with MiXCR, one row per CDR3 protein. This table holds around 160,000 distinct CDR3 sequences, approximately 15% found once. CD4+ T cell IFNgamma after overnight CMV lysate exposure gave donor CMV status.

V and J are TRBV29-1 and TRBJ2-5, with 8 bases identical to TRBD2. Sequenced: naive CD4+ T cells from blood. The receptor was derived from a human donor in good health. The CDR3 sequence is CSARAGAGETQYF. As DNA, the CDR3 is TGCAGCGCACGAGCGGGAGCCGGAGAGACCCAGTACTTC.